The present T cell receptor (beta chain) was sequenced within a study of cytotoxic CD8 clonotypes in ibrutinib-treated CLL. Data came from immunoSEQ multiplex PCR; TCRdb stores just in-frame clones and leaves some out. This table has about 40,000 clones, roughly 65% appearing once. The CDR3 is made up of 15 amino acids. V was trimmed by 7 bases and J by 0 bases, leaving 15 bases between them. Per germline, CDR1 LNHDA and CDR2 SQIVND (reference sequence). This chain uses TRBV19 with TRBJ1-1; D unclear. The specimen was PBMCs, collected at disease progression, from a patient treated with ibrutinib. The receptor's source is a human donor with chronic lymphocytic leukemia. CDR3 DNA: TGTGCCAGTAAGGGTGTAGGAGGCATGAACACTGAAGCTTTCTTT. Its translation: CASKGVGGMNTEAFF. The variable domain in full, with the rest retrieved from reference TRBV19 and TRBJ1-1, is DGGITQSPKYLFRKEGQNVTLSCEQNLNHDAMYWYRQDPGQGLRLIYYSQIVNDFQKGDIAEGYSVSREKKESFPLTVTSAQKNPTAFYLCASKGVGGMNTEAFFGQGTRLTVV.